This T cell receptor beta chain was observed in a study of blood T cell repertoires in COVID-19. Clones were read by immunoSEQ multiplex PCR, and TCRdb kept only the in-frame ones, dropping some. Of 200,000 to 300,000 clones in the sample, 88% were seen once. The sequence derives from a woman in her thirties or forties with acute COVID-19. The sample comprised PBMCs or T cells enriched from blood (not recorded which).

This CDR3 is CASSLVSGGAGEQYF. CDR3 sequence (DNA): TGTGCCAGCAGCTTAGTTAGCGGGGGGGCCGGGGAGCAGTACTTC. The chain couples TRBV7-2 to TRBJ2-7, with 11 bases identical to TRBD2. Germline CDR1 reads SGHTA; CDR2 reads FQGNSA. J gave up 7 bases and V 1 base, and 6 bases lay outside the gene matches. The CDR3 runs to 15 residues. The full variable domain, with the rest looked up from reference TRBV7-2 and TRBJ2-7, is GAGVSQSPSNKVTEKGKDVELRCDPISGHTALYWYRQSLGQGLEFLIYFQGNSAPDKSGLPSDRFSAERTGGSVSTLTIQRTQQEDSAVYLCASSLVSGGAGEQYFGPGTRLTVT.